The clone carrying this TCR beta chain has a handful of counts. As for time point: patch test 2, 6 weeks after DPC sensitization. Treatment described: therapeutic diphenylcyclopropenone sensitization with weekly scalp DPC. Researchers extracted total RNA from unfractionated whole blood. Each CDR3 protein gets one entry after TCRdb re-called the RACE reads with MiXCR. The table has about 400,000 distinct CDR3 sequences, nearly 6.5% seen once. This sample stems from a study of human T cells and chemical hapten exposure. Trimming took 6 bases from V and 0 from J, leaving 12 bases between them. The CDR3 contains 14 residues. Per the germline V gene, CDR1 is MNHNY and CDR2 is SVGAGI (reference sequence).

The TCR comes from a woman under 30 with alopecia areata. Some clones in this sample may be carry-over from other donors' samples. This chain uses TRBV6-6 with TRBJ2-7, with D possibly being TRBD1 or TRBD2 (5 bases each). This specimen consisted of whole blood, obtained in connection with sensitization to the hapten diphenylcyclopropenone (DPC). The CDR3 spells CASSDRDGSYEQYF. The DNA of the CDR3 is TGTGCCAGCAGCGACCGGGACGGCTCCTACGAGCAGTACTTC.